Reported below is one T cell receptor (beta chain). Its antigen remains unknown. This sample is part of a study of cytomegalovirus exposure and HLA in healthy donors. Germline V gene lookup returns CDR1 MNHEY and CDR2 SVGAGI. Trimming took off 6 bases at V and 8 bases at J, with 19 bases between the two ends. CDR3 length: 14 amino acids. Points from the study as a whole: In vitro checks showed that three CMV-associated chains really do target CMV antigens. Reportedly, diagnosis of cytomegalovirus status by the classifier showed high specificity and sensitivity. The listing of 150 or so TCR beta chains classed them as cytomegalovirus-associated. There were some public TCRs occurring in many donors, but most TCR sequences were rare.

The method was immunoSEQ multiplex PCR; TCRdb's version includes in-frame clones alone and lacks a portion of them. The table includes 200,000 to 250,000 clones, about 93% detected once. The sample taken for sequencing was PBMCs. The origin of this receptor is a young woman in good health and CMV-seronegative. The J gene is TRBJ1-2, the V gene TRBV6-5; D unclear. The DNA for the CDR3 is TGTGCCAGCAGAATAGACTTCTCGGTCGACGGCTACACCTTC. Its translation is CASRIDFSVDGYTF.